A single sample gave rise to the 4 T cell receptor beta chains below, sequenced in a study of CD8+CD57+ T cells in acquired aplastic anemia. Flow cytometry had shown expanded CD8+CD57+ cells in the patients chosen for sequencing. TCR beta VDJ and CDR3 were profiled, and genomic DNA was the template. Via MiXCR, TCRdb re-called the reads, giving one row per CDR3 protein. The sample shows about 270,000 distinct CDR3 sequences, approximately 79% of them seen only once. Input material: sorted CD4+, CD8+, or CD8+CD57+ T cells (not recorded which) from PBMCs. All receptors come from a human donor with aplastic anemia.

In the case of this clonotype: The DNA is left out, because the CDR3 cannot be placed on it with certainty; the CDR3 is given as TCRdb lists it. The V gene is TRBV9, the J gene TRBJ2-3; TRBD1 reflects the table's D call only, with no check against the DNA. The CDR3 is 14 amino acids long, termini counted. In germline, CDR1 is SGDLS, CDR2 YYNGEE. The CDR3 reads CASSVAGGAMSSYF.

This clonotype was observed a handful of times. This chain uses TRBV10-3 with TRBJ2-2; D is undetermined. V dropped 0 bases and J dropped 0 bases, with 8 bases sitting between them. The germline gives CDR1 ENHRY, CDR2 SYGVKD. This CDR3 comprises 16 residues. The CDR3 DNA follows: TGTGCCATCAGTGAGTCAACAGCGCCGAACACCGGGGAGCTGTTTTTT. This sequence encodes CAISESTAPNTGELFF.

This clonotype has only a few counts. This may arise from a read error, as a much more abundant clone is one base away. This chain's CDR3 is CASSLDLTGNTEAYERYV. The DNA for the CDR3 is TGTGCCAGCAGCTTAGATCTGACAGGGAACACTGAAGCTTACGAGCGGTACGTC. The V and J genes are TRBV11-3 and TRBJ2-7; 7 nucleotides agree with TRBD1. The germline CDR1 and CDR2 sequences are SGHNT and YENEEA. This CDR3 spans 18 amino acids.

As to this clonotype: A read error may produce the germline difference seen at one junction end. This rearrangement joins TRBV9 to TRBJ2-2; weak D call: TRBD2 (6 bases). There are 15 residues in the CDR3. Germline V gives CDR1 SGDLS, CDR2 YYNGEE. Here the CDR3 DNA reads TGTGCCAGCAGCGGTACTAGCTCGAATGACCAGGAGTTGTTTTTT. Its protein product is CASSGTSSNDQELFF.